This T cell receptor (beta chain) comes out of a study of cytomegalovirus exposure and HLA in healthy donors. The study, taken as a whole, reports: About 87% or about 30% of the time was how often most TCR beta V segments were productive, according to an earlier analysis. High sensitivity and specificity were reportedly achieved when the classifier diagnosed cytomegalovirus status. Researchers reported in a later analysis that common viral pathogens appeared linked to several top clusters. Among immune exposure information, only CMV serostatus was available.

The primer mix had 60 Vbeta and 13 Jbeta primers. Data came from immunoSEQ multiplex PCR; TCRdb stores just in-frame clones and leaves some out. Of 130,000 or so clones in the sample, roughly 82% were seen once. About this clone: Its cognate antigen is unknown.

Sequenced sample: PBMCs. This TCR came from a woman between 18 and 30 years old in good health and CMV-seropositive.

Written as DNA, the CDR3 is TGTGCCAGCAGCTTGCAGACAGACCTCGAGCAGTACTTC. Its protein is CASSLQTDLEQYF. The gene calls are TRBV5-5 and TRBJ2-7; D is perhaps TRBD1 (5 bases). V lost 1 base and J 6 bases, leaving 11 bases between the germline ends. CDR1 and CDR2 from the germline V gene are SGHKS and YYEKEE (reference sequence). The CDR3 length is 13 residues.